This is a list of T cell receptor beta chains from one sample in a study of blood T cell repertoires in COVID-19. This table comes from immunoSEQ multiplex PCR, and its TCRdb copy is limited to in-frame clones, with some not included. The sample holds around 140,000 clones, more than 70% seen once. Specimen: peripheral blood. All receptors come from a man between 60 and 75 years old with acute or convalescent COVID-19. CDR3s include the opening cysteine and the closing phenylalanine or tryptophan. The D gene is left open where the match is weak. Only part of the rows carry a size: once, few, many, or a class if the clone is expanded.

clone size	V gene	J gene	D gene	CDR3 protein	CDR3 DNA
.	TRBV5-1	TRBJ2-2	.	CASSPAGTRNTGELFF	TGCGCCAGCAGCCCGGCCGGGACAAGGAACACCGGGGAGCTGTTTTTT
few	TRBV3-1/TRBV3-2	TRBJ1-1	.	CASSQDRGWWTEAFF	TGTGCCAGCAGCCAAGACAGGGGATGGTGGACTGAAGCTTTCTTT
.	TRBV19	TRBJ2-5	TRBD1	CASSMGQLTKETQYF	TGTGCCAGTAGTATGGGACAGCTAACGAAAGAGACCCAGTACTTC
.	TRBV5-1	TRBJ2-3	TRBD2	CASSYQGLAGPTDTQYF	TGCGCCAGCAGCTATCAGGGACTAGCGGGACCCACAGATACGCAGTATTTT
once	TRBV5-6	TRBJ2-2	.	CASSLVAGELFF	TGTGCCAGCAGCTTGGTCGCCGGGGAGCTGTTTTTT
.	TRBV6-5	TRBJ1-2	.	CASSPGTPNYGYTF	TGTGCCAGCAGTCCCGGGACACCAAACTATGGCTACACCTTC
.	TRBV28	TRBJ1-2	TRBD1	CASSLLRDRGRTNYGYTF	TGTGCCAGCAGTCTACTCCGGGACAGGGGGCGAACTAACTATGGCTACACCTTC
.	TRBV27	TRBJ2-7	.	CASSFATYEQYF	TGTGCCAGCAGTTTCGCTACCTACGAGCAGTACTTC
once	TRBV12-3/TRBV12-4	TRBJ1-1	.	CASTQTGFGEAFF	TGTGCCAGCACCCAGACAGGCTTCGGTGAAGCTTTCTTT
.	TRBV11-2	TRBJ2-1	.	CASSLGQGFNEQFF	TGTGCCAGCAGCTTAGGGCAGGGTTTCAATGAGCAGTTCTTC
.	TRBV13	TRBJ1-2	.	CASSLRERRGYTF	TGTGCCAGCAGCTTAAGGGAGCGCCGGGGCTACACCTTC
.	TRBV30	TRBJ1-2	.	CAWSDEVIYGYTF	TGTGCCTGGAGTGACGAGGTTATATATGGCTACACCTTC
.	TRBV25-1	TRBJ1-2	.	CASSEGGGTHYGYTF	TGTGCCAGCAGTGAAGGAGGCGGGACTCACTATGGCTACACCTTC
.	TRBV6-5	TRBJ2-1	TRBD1	CASKGQVASDEQFF	TGTGCCAGCAAAGGACAGGTGGCTTCCGATGAGCAGTTCTTC
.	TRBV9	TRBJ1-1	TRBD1	CASSLTGVNTEAFF	TGTGCCAGCAGCCTCACAGGGGTGAACACTGAAGCTTTCTTT
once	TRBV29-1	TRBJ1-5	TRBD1	CSVGDSYNQPQHF	TGCAGCGTTGGGGACAGTTACAATCAGCCCCAGCATTTT
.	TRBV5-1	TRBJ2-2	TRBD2	CASSFGGRVAGTGELFF	TGCGCCAGCAGCTTCGGCGGGAGGGTAGCCGGCACCGGGGAGCTGTTTTTT
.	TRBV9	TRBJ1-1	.	CASSVAVDTEAFF	TGTGCCAGCAGCGTAGCAGTCGACACTGAAGCTTTCTTT